The rows below give T cell receptor beta chains drawn from one sample of a study of human T cells and chemical hapten exposure. TCRdb reanalysed the RACE reads using MiXCR and keeps one entry per CDR3 protein. The profile shows 60,000 to 75,000 distinct CDR3 sequences, around 7% of them singletons. Sample: whole blood, taken in connection with sensitization to the hapten diphenylcyclopropenone (DPC). These TCRs come from a woman in her twenties or thirties with alopecia areata. Some clones in this sample may be carry-over from other donors' samples. Each CDR3 is given with its conserved first and last residue. Each record gives: clone size, D gene, J gene, V gene, CDR3 DNA, CDR3 protein. The D gene is left open where the match is weak. Where a row states a size, it is once, few, many or the class of an expanded clone; other rows omit it.

clone_size: few
d_call: -
j_call: TRBJ1-1
v_call: TRBV11-1
cdr3_nt: TGTGCCAGCAGCGCTTTATGGGGGGACCGAGTCATAATGAACACTGAAGCTTTCTTT
cdr3_aa: CASSALWGDRVIMNTEAFF

clone_size: -
d_call: -
j_call: TRBJ1-1
v_call: TRBV27
cdr3_nt: TGTGCCAGCAGTTTCCAGGGGTATGGGACTGAAGCTTTCTTT
cdr3_aa: CASSFQGYGTEAFF

clone_size: -
d_call: -
j_call: TRBJ1-3
v_call: TRBV6-5
cdr3_nt: TGTGCCAGCAGTTACTCACCAGGGGAAAACACCATATATTTT
cdr3_aa: CASSYSPGENTIYF

clone_size: many
d_call: -
j_call: TRBJ2-7
v_call: TRBV5-1
cdr3_nt: TGCGCCAGCAGCTTGGGGCAGGGCTCCAAATACTACGAGCAGTACTTC
cdr3_aa: CASSLGQGSKYYEQYF

clone_size: many
d_call: TRBD1
j_call: TRBJ1-2
v_call: TRBV2
cdr3_nt: TGTGCCAGCAGGATCTTGACAGGGTATGGCTACACCTTC
cdr3_aa: CASRILTGYGYTF

clone_size: few
d_call: -
j_call: TRBJ1-1
v_call: TRBV5-1
cdr3_nt: TGCGCCAGCAGCTTGGGGGACGGCACTGAAGCTTTCTTT
cdr3_aa: CASSLGDGTEAFF

clone_size: many
d_call: -
j_call: TRBJ1-5
v_call: TRBV13
cdr3_nt: TGTGCCAGCAGCTTAGCGGGGTGGAGCAATCAGCCCCAGCATTTT
cdr3_aa: CASSLAGWSNQPQHF

clone_size: -
d_call: -
j_call: TRBJ1-5
v_call: TRBV29-1
cdr3_nt: TGCAGCGTTGCAGATTATAGCAATCAGCCCCAGCATTTT
cdr3_aa: CSVADYSNQPQHF

clone_size: many
d_call: -
j_call: TRBJ1-3
v_call: TRBV12-3/TRBV12-4
cdr3_nt: TGTGCCAGCAGTTTATCGTCCGTGGGAATAAACACCATATATTTT
cdr3_aa: CASSLSSVGINTIYF

clone_size: many
d_call: TRBD1
j_call: TRBJ2-5
v_call: TRBV30
cdr3_nt: TGTGCCTGGACCAAGGACAGGAGCCAAGAGACCCAGTACTTC
cdr3_aa: CAWTKDRSQETQYF

clone_size: many
d_call: -
j_call: TRBJ2-3
v_call: TRBV2
cdr3_nt: TGTGCCAGCAGTCGGCCTCAGCCAGATACGCAGTATTTT
cdr3_aa: CASSRPQPDTQYF

clone_size: many
d_call: TRBD1
j_call: TRBJ2-3
v_call: TRBV12-3/TRBV12-4
cdr3_nt: TGTGCCAGCAGCTTGGACAGGGATACAGATACGCAGTATTTT
cdr3_aa: CASSLDRDTDTQYF

clone_size: many
d_call: TRBD1
j_call: TRBJ1-6
v_call: TRBV10-3
cdr3_nt: TGTGCCATCAGTGAGTTGGGACAGCGGAGCTCCTATAATTCACCCCTCCACTTT
cdr3_aa: CAISELGQRSSYNSPLHF

clone_size: many
d_call: -
j_call: TRBJ2-3
v_call: TRBV5-5
cdr3_nt: TGTGCCAGCAGCTCATCTAGCACAGATACGCAGTATTTT
cdr3_aa: CASSSSSTDTQYF

clone_size: many
d_call: TRBD1
j_call: TRBJ1-1
v_call: TRBV5-1
cdr3_nt: TGCGCCAGCAGCTCCACAGGGGGCAAGGGCACTGAAGCTTTCTTT
cdr3_aa: CASSSTGGKGTEAFF

clone_size: many
d_call: -
j_call: TRBJ2-3
v_call: TRBV2
cdr3_nt: TGTGCCAGCAGCAATGGTGGGGCCTACACAGATACGCAGTATTTT
cdr3_aa: CASSNGGAYTDTQYF

clone_size: many
d_call: TRBD1
j_call: TRBJ1-5
v_call: TRBV19
cdr3_nt: TGTGCCAGTAGTAGCCCCGGGGGGACAGCAGGGGACTTCGGCAATCAGCCCCAGCATTTT
cdr3_aa: CASSSPGGTAGDFGNQPQHF

clone_size: -
d_call: -
j_call: TRBJ1-4
v_call: TRBV19
cdr3_nt: TGTGCCAGTACCCTCGGGGCAAGTGAAAAACTGTTTTTT
cdr3_aa: CASTLGASEKLFF

clone_size: many
d_call: -
j_call: TRBJ1-1
v_call: TRBV6-5
cdr3_nt: TGTGCCAGCAGTCGGCCCAACACTGAAGCTTTCTTT
cdr3_aa: CASSRPNTEAFF

clone_size: -
d_call: TRBD2
j_call: TRBJ2-2
v_call: TRBV5-1
cdr3_nt: TGCGCCAGCAGCTTGGCTCCTAGCGGGGGGACCACGGAGCTGTTTTTT
cdr3_aa: CASSLAPSGGTTELFF

clone_size: many
d_call: -
j_call: TRBJ2-6
v_call: TRBV4-2
cdr3_nt: TGTGCCAGCAGCCAAGGGGGAAACGCCAACGTCCTGACTTTC
cdr3_aa: CASSQGGNANVLTF

clone_size: many
d_call: -
j_call: TRBJ2-2
v_call: TRBV6-5
cdr3_nt: TGTGCCAGCAGTTACTCGACTTCCGGAGACGGGGAGCTGTTTTTT
cdr3_aa: CASSYSTSGDGELFF

clone_size: many
d_call: TRBD2
j_call: TRBJ2-3
v_call: TRBV5-5
cdr3_nt: TGTGCCAGCACCCCACGACTAGCGGGGGGGCTTGGGGCAGATACGCAGTATTTT
cdr3_aa: CASTPRLAGGLGADTQYF

clone_size: few
d_call: -
j_call: TRBJ2-1
v_call: TRBV5-5
cdr3_nt: TGTGCCAGCAGCTTCGGACGGTACAATGAGCAGTTCTTC
cdr3_aa: CASSFGRYNEQFF

clone_size: many
d_call: -
j_call: TRBJ1-1
v_call: TRBV20-1
cdr3_nt: TGCAGTGCTAGCGGGGGAAAAGGGATGAACACTGAAGCTTTCTTT
cdr3_aa: CSASGGKGMNTEAFF

clone_size: many
d_call: -
j_call: TRBJ2-5
v_call: TRBV10-1
cdr3_nt: TGCGCCAGCAGCCTCGAGGGACGGCAAGAGACCCAGTACTTC
cdr3_aa: CASSLEGRQETQYF

clone_size: -
d_call: TRBD1
j_call: TRBJ1-2
v_call: TRBV11-2
cdr3_nt: TGTGCCAGCAGCGACCTTCCCCAGGGGGTCGGCTATGGCTACACCTTC
cdr3_aa: CASSDLPQGVGYGYTF

clone_size: many
d_call: -
j_call: TRBJ1-1
v_call: TRBV7-3
cdr3_nt: TGTGCCAGCAGCGCCTCCTCCGCAACTGAAGCTTTCTTT
cdr3_aa: CASSASSATEAFF

clone_size: -
d_call: -
j_call: TRBJ1-2
v_call: TRBV12-3/TRBV12-4
cdr3_nt: TGTGTCAGCAGCCCTGGAGCCCTCTATGGCTACACCTTC
cdr3_aa: CVSSPGALYGYTF

clone_size: -
d_call: -
j_call: TRBJ2-5
v_call: TRBV5-4
cdr3_nt: TGTGCCAGCAGCCCGGACAGAGCTGGGGAGACCCAGTACTTC
cdr3_aa: CASSPDRAGETQYF

clone_size: many
d_call: -
j_call: TRBJ2-2
v_call: TRBV5-1
cdr3_nt: TGCGCCAGCAGCCCAGGGGCTTTCGCGAACACCGGGGAGCTGTTTTTT
cdr3_aa: CASSPGAFANTGELFF

clone_size: few
d_call: -
j_call: TRBJ1-6
v_call: TRBV7-9
cdr3_nt: TGTGCCAGCAGCTTCGAGGACGGGGGTTCACCCCTCCACTTT
cdr3_aa: CASSFEDGGSPLHF

clone_size: few
d_call: TRBD2
j_call: TRBJ2-5
v_call: TRBV9
cdr3_nt: TGTGCCAGCAGCGTAGGTCTGACTAGCGCCTTACCTCAAGAGACCCAGTACTTC
cdr3_aa: CASSVGLTSALPQETQYF

clone_size: many
d_call: -
j_call: TRBJ1-1
v_call: TRBV6-1
cdr3_nt: TGTGCCAGCTTCCAAGGGCAGGTCTACACTGAAGCTTTCTTT
cdr3_aa: CASFQGQVYTEAFF

clone_size: few
d_call: TRBD2
j_call: TRBJ2-3
v_call: TRBV3-1
cdr3_nt: TGTGCCAGCAGCCAAGCCGACAGCGGGGGGGGCACAGATACGCAGTATTTT
cdr3_aa: CASSQADSGGGTDTQYF

clone_size: few
d_call: -
j_call: TRBJ1-3
v_call: TRBV11-2
cdr3_nt: TGTGCCAGCAGCTCCATAGTCCTCCCCACTGGAAACACCATATATTTT
cdr3_aa: CASSSIVLPTGNTIYF

clone_size: many
d_call: -
j_call: TRBJ1-1
v_call: TRBV6-1
cdr3_nt: TGTGCCAGCAGTGCCCGCCGGGACACTGAAGCTTTCTTT
cdr3_aa: CASSARRDTEAFF

clone_size: many
d_call: -
j_call: TRBJ1-2
v_call: TRBV14
cdr3_nt: TGTGCCAGCAGCCAAGATGCTAACTATGGCTACACCTTC
cdr3_aa: CASSQDANYGYTF

clone_size: many
d_call: -
j_call: TRBJ2-1
v_call: TRBV6-2/TRBV6-3
cdr3_nt: TGTGCCAGCAGTTTTTGGAATGAGCAGTTCTTC
cdr3_aa: CASSFWNEQFF

clone_size: few
d_call: -
j_call: TRBJ1-2
v_call: TRBV12-3/TRBV12-4
cdr3_nt: TGTGCCAGCAGTTCTCCCAGCAACTATGGCTACACCTTC
cdr3_aa: CASSSPSNYGYTF

clone_size: many
d_call: -
j_call: TRBJ2-3
v_call: TRBV6-1
cdr3_nt: TGTGCCAGCAGTGAGCACCCTGGCACAGATACGCAGTATTTT
cdr3_aa: CASSEHPGTDTQYF

clone_size: many
d_call: -
j_call: TRBJ1-1
v_call: TRBV6-5
cdr3_nt: TGTGCCAGCAGTTACTCCTACGGACCGTCGAACACTGAAGCTTTCTTT
cdr3_aa: CASSYSYGPSNTEAFF

clone_size: few
d_call: -
j_call: TRBJ2-1
v_call: TRBV5-1
cdr3_nt: TGCGCCAGCAGCCTCTTGGGGGGGGGGCCGAATGAGCAGTTCTTC
cdr3_aa: CASSLLGGGPNEQFF

clone_size: many
d_call: -
j_call: TRBJ2-1
v_call: TRBV5-1
cdr3_nt: TGCGCCAGCAGCTTGAACGGGGGGCTCTCCTACAATGAGCAGTTCTTC
cdr3_aa: CASSLNGGLSYNEQFF

clone_size: many
d_call: -
j_call: TRBJ1-3
v_call: TRBV4-1
cdr3_nt: TGCGCCAGCAGCCAAGATTTAAGCAGGGGAAACACCATATATTTT
cdr3_aa: CASSQDLSRGNTIYF

clone_size: many
d_call: -
j_call: TRBJ1-1
v_call: TRBV4-2
cdr3_nt: TGTGCCAGCAGCCAAGTTTTCAGAAAGAACACTGAAGCTTTCTTT
cdr3_aa: CASSQVFRKNTEAFF

clone_size: many
d_call: TRBD1
j_call: TRBJ1-6
v_call: TRBV6-5
cdr3_nt: TGTGCCAGCAGAACGACCGGGACAGGGGATTCACCCCTCCACTTT
cdr3_aa: CASRTTGTGDSPLHF

clone_size: many
d_call: -
j_call: TRBJ1-1
v_call: TRBV29-1
cdr3_nt: TGCAGCGTGGGTAGCGCGAACACTGAAGCTTTCTTT
cdr3_aa: CSVGSANTEAFF

clone_size: -
d_call: -
j_call: TRBJ1-5
v_call: TRBV10-3
cdr3_nt: TGTGCCATCAGCATGCAGGGTAATAGCAATCAGCCCCAGCATTTT
cdr3_aa: CAISMQGNSNQPQHF

clone_size: few
d_call: -
j_call: TRBJ1-1
v_call: TRBV6-1
cdr3_nt: TGTGCCAGCAGTAACAGGGAGAACACTGAAGCTTTCTTT
cdr3_aa: CASSNRENTEAFF

clone_size: many
d_call: -
j_call: TRBJ1-1
v_call: TRBV20-1
cdr3_nt: TGCAGTGCTAGAACAGGGCAGAACACTGAAGCTTTCTTT
cdr3_aa: CSARTGQNTEAFF

clone_size: many
d_call: TRBD1
j_call: TRBJ1-1
v_call: TRBV5-1
cdr3_nt: TGCGCCAGCAGCTGGGGACAGATGAACACTGAAGCTTTCTTT
cdr3_aa: CASSWGQMNTEAFF

clone_size: many
d_call: -
j_call: TRBJ1-1
v_call: TRBV20-1
cdr3_nt: TGCAGTGCTAGAAGCGGGTCGGTGAACACTGAAGCTTTCTTT
cdr3_aa: CSARSGSVNTEAFF

clone_size: many
d_call: -
j_call: TRBJ1-2
v_call: TRBV12-3/TRBV12-4
cdr3_nt: TGTGCCAGCAGCCCTTTACCAGAAGGCTCGGGCGGCTACACCTTC
cdr3_aa: CASSPLPEGSGGYTF

clone_size: few
d_call: -
j_call: TRBJ1-1
v_call: TRBV7-2
cdr3_nt: TGTGCCAGCAGCTCTCCACGGGCGCCGCGTGAAGCTTTCTTT
cdr3_aa: CASSSPRAPREAFF